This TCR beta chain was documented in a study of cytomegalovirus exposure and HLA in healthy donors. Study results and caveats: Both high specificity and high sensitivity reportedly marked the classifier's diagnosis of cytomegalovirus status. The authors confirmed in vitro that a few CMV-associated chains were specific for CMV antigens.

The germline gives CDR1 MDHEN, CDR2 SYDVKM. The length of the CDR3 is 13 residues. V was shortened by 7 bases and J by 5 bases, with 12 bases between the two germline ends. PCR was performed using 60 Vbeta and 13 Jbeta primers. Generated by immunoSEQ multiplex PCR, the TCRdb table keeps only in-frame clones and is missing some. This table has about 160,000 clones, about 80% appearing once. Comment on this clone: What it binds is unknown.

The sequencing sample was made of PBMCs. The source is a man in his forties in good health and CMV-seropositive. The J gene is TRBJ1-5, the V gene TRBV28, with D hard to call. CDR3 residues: CASIEANDQPQHF. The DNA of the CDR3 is TGTGCCAGCATAGAGGCAAATGATCAGCCCCAGCATTTT.